The TCR beta chain under discussion was sequenced for a study of blood T cells in healthy people across ages. Comment on this clonotype: Its target is not known.

A sample-barcoded 5' primer and a J-beta primer mix were used in a second PCR of about 6 to 11 cycles. Each CDR3 protein is one row after TCRdb ran MiXCR on the 5' RACE reads. The top ten hold roughly 3.5% of the sample, which has fewer than 600,000 distinct CDR3 sequences, roughly a quarter seen once. CDR3 length equals 15 residues. Trimming took 1 base from V and 6 from J, leaving 13 bases between them. The germline CDR1 and CDR2 sequences are SGHTA and FQGNSA. Study-level points and caveats: Naive T cell percentage strongly correlated with TCR beta diversity.

The same data also contributed to another study, on T cells of mothers and their children. According to that study: Whether related or unrelated, pairs show similar shaping of TCR recombination output by thymic selection. Related mother-child pairs shared marginally more repertoire than unrelated pairs, though not significantly.

This TCR came from a boy aged 2-9 years in good health. The rearrangement joins TRBV7-2 to TRBJ2-4; maybe TRBD1 (6 bases). Sequenced: blood. The CDR3 DNA reads TGTGCCAGCAGCTTAGTTTCAGGGGTGGCAAACATTCAGTACTTC. It yields the protein CASSLVSGVANIQYF.